This note documents a single T cell receptor beta chain sequence. Germline values: CDR1 SGDLS, CDR2 YYNGEE. This CDR3 is built from 16 residues. The V segment lost 2 bases and the J segment 7 bases; nucleotides outside the gene matches: 14. All trial patients relapsed after autologous stem cell transplantation. The sample originates from a study of PD-1 blockade in classical Hodgkin lymphoma. Sequencing used immunoSEQ multiplex PCR; TCRdb keeps in-frame clones, though not all of them. The sample carries 40,000 to 45,000 clones, around 76% recorded once. The origin of this receptor is a human donor with classical Hodgkin lymphoma. V gene TRBV9 combines with J gene TRBJ1-2; 7 bases are a match to TRBD1. Sequences were derived from peripheral blood mononuclear cells (PBMCs), sampled before the second cycle of nivolumab. In DNA, the CDR3 is TGTGCCAGCAGCGTCTTTAGGGGGCATTACTTCGGTGGCTACACCTTC. Encoded protein: CASSVFRGHYFGGYTF.